Below, one TCR beta chain is given with its context. Its antigen is as yet unknown. The sample originates from a study of tumor-infiltrating lymphocytes in primary liver carcinoma. Study context: Patients included men and women of 30 to 69 years. Recorded tumor stage was T1-T3 N0M0, with diameters of about 4.2 to 11 cm.

Constant-region priming of around 500 ng total RNA yielded TCR beta cDNA. For TCR beta, libraries were produced by three nested multiplex PCR rounds using slightly modified ARM-PCR. Forward primers for TRBV1-TRBV30 and a C-beta reverse primer served the first two PCR rounds, at around 9 cycles each. MiXCR was run by TCRdb on the multiplex PCR reads, yielding one entry per CDR3 protein. The sample lists about 200,000 distinct CDR3 sequences, 85% occurring once. V was clipped by 6 bases and J by 5 bases, with 14 bases between them. Germline loops: CDR1 DFQATT, CDR2 SNEGSKA (reference sequence). This CDR3 is built from 12 residues. Scientists recovered RNA and DNA together from approximately 20-30 mg of unsorted bulk tissue. Those sampled were patients whose primary liver carcinoma was treated by surgical resection. Overall study results and limits: Tumor samples exhibited a significantly greater top-250-clone fraction than blood samples (p = 0.039).

Sequenced input: tumor tissue from primary liver carcinoma. The TCR was taken from a man aged 35 to 55 with primary liver carcinoma and hepatitis B virus infection. The V and J genes are TRBV20-1 and TRBJ2-7; either TRBD1 or TRBD2 may supply D (5 bases each). CDR3 bases: TGCAGTGCCACTAACCGGGGCCACGAGCAGTACTTC. Amino acid sequence: CSATNRGHEQYF.